In its sample, the clone carrying this T cell receptor (beta chain) was seen a few times. No antigen is known for it. The source of the sample is a study of T-cell memory formation after mild COVID-19. Study-wide results and caveats: Contracting clones from day 15 to 85 showed balanced CD4/CD8; later expanders favored CD4+. Some clones that responded turned up in pre-infection memory, which suggests that cross-reactive memory joined in.

V lost 0 bases and J 4 bases, leaving 10 bases between the germline ends. CDR1 is MGHRA, CDR2 YSYEKL, per germline. The CDR3 is 15 amino acids. TCRdb reprocessed the 5' RACE reads via MiXCR and lists one record per CDR3 protein. The sample comprises 55,000 to 65,000 distinct CDR3 sequences, over 7.5% of which are singletons, and less than 1.5% rests with the top ten. The chain is built from TRBV4-1 and TRBJ1-5, with unresolved D. The origin of this receptor is a man younger than 30 who had mild COVID-19 (a few samples of this study predate the infection). Cell type and time point are not known. The sequencing sample was made of PBMCs or a T cell subset sorted from them (not recorded which). The CDR3 nucleotides read TGCGCCAGCAGCCAAGACGCCAGTTTTAATCAGCCCCAGCATTTT. Protein sequence: CASSQDASFNQPQHF.